The present entry profiles one T cell receptor beta chain with its context. Its antigen is still unknown. Per-nucleotide qualities are absent, and no much larger clonotype sits a single base away. The data belong to a study of CD8+CD57+ T cells in acquired aplastic anemia listed by TCRdb under 2018. Study-wide context: Extracted DNA from sorted CD4+ and CD8+ cells averaged about 2.9 ug, ranging from roughly 0.2 to 30 ug. Results and caveats for the whole study, not just this receptor: Nearly 30 CD8+ CDR3 sequences were found in both patients and controls but appeared to be highly expressed in patients and within the immunodominant clones of the patients. No significant difference in CD8+ Simpson's diversity was found between patients and healthy controls (P=0.060).

The germline V gene (reference sequence) gives CDR1 as MNHNY and CDR2 as SVGAGI. Deletion took 0 bases off V and 6 bases off J, with a span of 6 bases between the germline ends. The CDR3 runs 12 amino acids, cysteine and phenylalanine included. Only the CDR3 DNA is retained, 36 bases long and in frame from the first base. TCR repertoires of sorted CD4+ and CD8+ blood T cells from severe aplastic anemia patients and healthy subjects were deep-sequenced in the study. Ficoll-Paque density gradient centrifugation was used to isolate peripheral blood mononuclear cells. Before DNA extraction, CD4+ and CD8+ T cells were sorted with FACS or magnetic beads. Genomic DNA served as template for TCR beta VDJ combination and CDR3 sequence profiling. An Illumina HiSeq 2000 was the platform used for TCR repertoire sequencing. In the authors' own workflow: Repertoires were assessed using TRBV/TRBJ rearrangement plots, CDR3 size and DJ length profiles, and Simpson's diversity index. The immunodominant clone was defined as the most abundant DNA sequence in deep sequencing data. CDR3 amino acid sequences were screened for sharing across subjects and compared with published repertoires and the VDJdb database. In-frame beta chains were kept once TCRdb had trimmed the public reads at Q25 with fastp and called clones with MiXCR. When rows share a CDR3 protein, they turn into one entry using the most common DNA and genes. The V and J calls, along with clone size, are taken from TCRdb and not from the paper's own processing. The sample includes 150,000 to 200,000 distinct CDR3 sequences, with about 64% observed a single time. Together, the top ten hold more than 45% of the sample.

What was sequenced was sorted CD4+, CD8+, or CD8+CD57+ T cells (not recorded which) from PBMCs. The sequence is built from TRBV6-6 and TRBJ2-7; confidence is insufficient to name the D gene. This sequence was found in a human donor with severe aplastic anemia or a healthy control (not recorded which). CDR3 loop: CASSYSTREQYF. The nucleotide sequence reads as follows: TGTGCCAGCAGTTACTCGACGCGCGAGCAGTACTTC.